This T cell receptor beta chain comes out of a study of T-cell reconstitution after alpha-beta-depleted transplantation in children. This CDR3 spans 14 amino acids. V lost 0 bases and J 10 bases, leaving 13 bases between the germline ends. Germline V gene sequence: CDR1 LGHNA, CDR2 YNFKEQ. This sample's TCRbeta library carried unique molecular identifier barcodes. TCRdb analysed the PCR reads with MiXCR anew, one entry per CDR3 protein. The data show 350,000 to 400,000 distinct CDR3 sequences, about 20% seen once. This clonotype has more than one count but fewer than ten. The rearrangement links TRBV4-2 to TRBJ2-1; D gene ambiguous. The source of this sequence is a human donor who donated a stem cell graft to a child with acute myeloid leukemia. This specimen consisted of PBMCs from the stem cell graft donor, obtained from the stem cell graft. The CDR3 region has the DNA TGTGCCAGCAGCCAAGAGGGAACTTGGCGAGAGCAGTTCTTC. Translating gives CASSQEGTWREQFF.